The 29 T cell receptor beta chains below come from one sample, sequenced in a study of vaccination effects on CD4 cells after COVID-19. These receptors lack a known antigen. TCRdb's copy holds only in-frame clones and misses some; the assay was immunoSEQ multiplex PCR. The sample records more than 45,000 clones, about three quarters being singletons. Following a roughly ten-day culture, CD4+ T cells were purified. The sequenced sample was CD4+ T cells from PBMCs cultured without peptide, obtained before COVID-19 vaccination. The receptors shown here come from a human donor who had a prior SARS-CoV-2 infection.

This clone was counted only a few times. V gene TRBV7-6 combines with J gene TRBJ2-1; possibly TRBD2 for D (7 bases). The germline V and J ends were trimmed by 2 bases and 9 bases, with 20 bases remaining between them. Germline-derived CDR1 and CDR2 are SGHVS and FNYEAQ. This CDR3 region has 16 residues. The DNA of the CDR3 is TGTGCCAGCAGCTTATCGCCAGGGGCGGGGGAGATTGAGCAGTTCTTC. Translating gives CASSLSPGAGEIEQFF.

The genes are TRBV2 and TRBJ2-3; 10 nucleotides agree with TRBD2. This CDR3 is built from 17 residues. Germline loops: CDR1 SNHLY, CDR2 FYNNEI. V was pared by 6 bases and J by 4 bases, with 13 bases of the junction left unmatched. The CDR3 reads CASSRPSGGASADTQYF. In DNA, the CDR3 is TGTGCCAGCAGCCGACCAAGCGGGGGGGCCTCGGCAGATACGCAGTATTTT.

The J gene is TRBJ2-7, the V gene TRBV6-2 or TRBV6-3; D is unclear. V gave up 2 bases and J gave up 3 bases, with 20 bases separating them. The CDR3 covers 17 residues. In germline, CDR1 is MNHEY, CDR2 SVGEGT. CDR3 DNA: TGTGCCAGCAGTTACCAAAGGAGAGATCTCCCAGGCTACGAGCAGTACTTC. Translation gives CASSYQRRDLPGYEQYF.

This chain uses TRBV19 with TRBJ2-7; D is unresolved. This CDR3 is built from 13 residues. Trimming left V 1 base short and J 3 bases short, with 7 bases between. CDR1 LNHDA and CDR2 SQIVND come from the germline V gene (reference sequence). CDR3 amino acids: CASSIVPGYEQYF. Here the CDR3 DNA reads TGTGCCAGTAGTATAGTTCCGGGCTACGAGCAGTACTTC.

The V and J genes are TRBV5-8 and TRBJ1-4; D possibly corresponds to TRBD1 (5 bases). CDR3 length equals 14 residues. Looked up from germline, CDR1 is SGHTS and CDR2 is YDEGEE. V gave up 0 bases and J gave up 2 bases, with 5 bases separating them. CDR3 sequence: CASSLGQTNEKLFF. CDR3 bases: TGTGCCAGCAGCTTGGGACAGACTAATGAAAAACTGTTTTTT.

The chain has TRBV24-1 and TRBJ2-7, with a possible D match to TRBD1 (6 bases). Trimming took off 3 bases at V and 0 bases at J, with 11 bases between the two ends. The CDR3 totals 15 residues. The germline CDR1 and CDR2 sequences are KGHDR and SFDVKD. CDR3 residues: CATSDGQGNSYEQYF. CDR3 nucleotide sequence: TGTGCCACCAGTGATGGGCAGGGGAACTCCTACGAGCAGTACTTC.

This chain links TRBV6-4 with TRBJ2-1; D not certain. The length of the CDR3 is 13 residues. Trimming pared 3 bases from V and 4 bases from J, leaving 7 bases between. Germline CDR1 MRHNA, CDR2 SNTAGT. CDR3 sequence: CASSEYSYNEQFF. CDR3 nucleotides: TGTGCCAGCAGTGAGTACTCGTACAATGAGCAGTTCTTC.

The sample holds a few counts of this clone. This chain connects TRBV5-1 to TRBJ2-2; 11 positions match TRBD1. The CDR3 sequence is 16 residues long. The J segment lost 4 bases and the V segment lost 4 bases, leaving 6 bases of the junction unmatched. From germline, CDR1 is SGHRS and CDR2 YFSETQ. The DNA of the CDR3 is TGCGCCAGCAGCGGCGCGGGACAGGGGGTCACCGGGGAGCTGTTTTTT. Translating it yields CASSGAGQGVTGELFF.

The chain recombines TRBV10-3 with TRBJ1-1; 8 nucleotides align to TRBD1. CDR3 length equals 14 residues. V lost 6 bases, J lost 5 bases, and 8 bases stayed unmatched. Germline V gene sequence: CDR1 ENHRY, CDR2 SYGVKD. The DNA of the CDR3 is TGTGCCATCAGACCAGGACAGGGAAGGACTGAAGCTTTCTTT. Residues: CAIRPGQGRTEAFF.

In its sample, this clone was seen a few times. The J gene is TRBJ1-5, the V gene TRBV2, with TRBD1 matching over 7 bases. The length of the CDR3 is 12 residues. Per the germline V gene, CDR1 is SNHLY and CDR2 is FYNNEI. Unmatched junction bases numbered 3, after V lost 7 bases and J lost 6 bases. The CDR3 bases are TGTGCCAGCACTCAGGGGGGTCAGCCCCAGCATTTT. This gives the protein CASTQGGQPQHF.

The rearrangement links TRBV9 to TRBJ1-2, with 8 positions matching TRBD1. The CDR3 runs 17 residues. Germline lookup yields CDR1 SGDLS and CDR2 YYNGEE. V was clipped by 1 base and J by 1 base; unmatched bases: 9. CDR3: CASSVTGTGRYNYGYTF. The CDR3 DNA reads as TGTGCCAGCAGCGTAACCGGGACAGGACGATATAACTATGGCTACACCTTC.

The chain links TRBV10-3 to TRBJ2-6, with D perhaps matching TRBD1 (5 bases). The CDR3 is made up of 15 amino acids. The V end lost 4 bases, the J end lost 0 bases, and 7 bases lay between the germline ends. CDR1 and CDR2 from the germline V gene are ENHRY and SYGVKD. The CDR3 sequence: CAISGQLSGANVLTF. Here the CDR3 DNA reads TGTGCCATCAGTGGACAGCTCTCTGGGGCCAACGTCCTGACTTTC.

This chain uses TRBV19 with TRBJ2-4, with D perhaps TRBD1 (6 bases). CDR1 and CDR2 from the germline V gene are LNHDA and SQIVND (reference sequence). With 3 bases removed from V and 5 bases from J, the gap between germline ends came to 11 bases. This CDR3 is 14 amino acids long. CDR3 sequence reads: CASSIRRGENIQYF. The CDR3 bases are TGTGCCAGTAGTATCCGCAGGGGAGAAAACATTCAGTACTTC.

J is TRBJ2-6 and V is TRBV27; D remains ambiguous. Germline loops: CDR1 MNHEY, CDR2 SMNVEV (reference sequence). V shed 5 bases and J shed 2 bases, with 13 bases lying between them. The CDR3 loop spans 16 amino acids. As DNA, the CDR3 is TGTGCCAGCAGTAGGATACCGACGCCTGGGGCCAACGTCCTGACTTTC. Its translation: CASSRIPTPGANVLTF.

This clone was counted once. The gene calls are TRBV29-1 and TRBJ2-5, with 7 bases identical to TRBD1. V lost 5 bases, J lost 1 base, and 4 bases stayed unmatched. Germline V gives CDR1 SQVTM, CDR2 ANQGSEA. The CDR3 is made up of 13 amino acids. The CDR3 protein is CSVLGQLQETQYF. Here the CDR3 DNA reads TGCAGCGTTCTGGGACAGCTCCAAGAGACCCAGTACTTC.

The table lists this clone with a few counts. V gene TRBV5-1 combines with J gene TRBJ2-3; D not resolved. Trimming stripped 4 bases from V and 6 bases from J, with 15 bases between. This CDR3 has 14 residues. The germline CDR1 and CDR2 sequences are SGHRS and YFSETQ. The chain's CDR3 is CASSQALGLDTQYF. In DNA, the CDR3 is TGCGCCAGCAGCCAGGCCCTAGGTCTTGATACGCAGTATTTT. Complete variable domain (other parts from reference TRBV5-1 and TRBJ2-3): KAGVTQTPRYLIKTRGQQVTLSCSPISGHRSVSWYQQTPGQGLQFLFEYFSETQRNKGNFPGRFSGRQFSNSRSEMNVSTLELGDSALYLCASSQALGLDTQYFGPGTRLTVL.

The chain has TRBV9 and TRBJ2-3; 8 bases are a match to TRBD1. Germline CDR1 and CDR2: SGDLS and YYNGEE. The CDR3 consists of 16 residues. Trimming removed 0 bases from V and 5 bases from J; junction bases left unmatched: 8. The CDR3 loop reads CASSVAAQGAGDTQYF. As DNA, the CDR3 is TGTGCCAGCAGCGTAGCGGCGCAGGGGGCAGGAGATACGCAGTATTTT.

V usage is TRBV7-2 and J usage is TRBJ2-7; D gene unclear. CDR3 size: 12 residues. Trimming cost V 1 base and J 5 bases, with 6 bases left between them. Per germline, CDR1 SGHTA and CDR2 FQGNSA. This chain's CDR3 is CASSLEWNEQYF. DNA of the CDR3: TGTGCCAGCAGCTTAGAATGGAACGAGCAGTACTTC.

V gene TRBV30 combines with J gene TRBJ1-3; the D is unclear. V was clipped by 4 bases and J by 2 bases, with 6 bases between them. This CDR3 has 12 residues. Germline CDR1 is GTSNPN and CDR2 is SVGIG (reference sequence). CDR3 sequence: CAWTEPGNTIYF. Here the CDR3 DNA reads TGTGCCTGGACGGAACCTGGAAACACCATATATTTT.

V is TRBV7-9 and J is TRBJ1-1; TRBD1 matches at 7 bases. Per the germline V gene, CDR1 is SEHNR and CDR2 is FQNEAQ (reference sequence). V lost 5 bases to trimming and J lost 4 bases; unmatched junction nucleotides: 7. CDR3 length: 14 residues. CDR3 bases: TGTGCCAGCAGCGCAGACCGGGACAGCACTGAAGCTTTCTTT. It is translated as CASSADRDSTEAFF.

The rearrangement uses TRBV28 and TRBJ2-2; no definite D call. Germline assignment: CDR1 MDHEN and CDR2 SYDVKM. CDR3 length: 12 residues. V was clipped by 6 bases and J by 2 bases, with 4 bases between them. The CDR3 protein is CASRENTGELFF. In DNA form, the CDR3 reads TGTGCCAGCAGGGAAAACACCGGGGAGCTGTTTTTT.

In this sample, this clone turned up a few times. The CDR3 DNA reads as TGTGCCAGCAGCCAAACGGGGCCGGATCAGCCCCAGCATTTT. This translates into CASSQTGPDQPQHF. The rearrangement joins TRBV3-1 (or the pseudogene TRBV3-2) to TRBJ1-5, with D perhaps matching TRBD1 (5 bases). CDR1 is LGHDT, CDR2 YNNKEL, per germline (reference sequence). V lost 2 bases, J lost 5 bases, and 10 bases lay in between. The CDR3 has 14 amino acids.

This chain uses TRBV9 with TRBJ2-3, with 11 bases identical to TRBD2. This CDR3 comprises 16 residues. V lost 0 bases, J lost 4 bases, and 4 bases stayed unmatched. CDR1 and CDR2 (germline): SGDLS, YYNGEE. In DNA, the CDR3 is TGTGCCAGCAGCGTAGAACTAGCGGGAGCTTCAGATACGCAGTATTTT. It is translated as CASSVELAGASDTQYF.

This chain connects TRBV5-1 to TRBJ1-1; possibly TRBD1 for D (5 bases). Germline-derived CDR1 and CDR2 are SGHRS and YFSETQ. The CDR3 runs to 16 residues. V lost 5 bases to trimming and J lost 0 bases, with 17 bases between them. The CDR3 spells CASSLRRGSMNTEAFF. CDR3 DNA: TGCGCCAGCAGTCTCAGACGGGGCAGCATGAACACTGAAGCTTTCTTT.

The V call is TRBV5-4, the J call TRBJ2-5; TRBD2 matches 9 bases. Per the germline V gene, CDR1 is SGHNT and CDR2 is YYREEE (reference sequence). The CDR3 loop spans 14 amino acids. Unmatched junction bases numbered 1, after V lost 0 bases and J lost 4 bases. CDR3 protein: CASSLGRGGETQYF. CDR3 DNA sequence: TGTGCCAGCAGCTTGGGGCGGGGGGGAGAGACCCAGTACTTC. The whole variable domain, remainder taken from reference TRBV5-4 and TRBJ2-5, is ETGVTQSPTHLIKTRGQQVTLRCSSQSGHNTVSWYQQALGQGPQFIFQYYREEENGRGNFPPRFSGLQFPNYSSELNVNALELDDSALYLCASSLGRGGETQYFGPGTRLLVL.

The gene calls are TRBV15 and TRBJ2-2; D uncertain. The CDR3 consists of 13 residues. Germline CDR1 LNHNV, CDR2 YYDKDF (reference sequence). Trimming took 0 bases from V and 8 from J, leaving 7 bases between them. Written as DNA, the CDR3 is TGTGCCACCAGCAGAGACGTATGGGGGGAGCTGTTTTTT. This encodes CATSRDVWGELFF.

CDR3 amino acids: CASSPRITISGNTIYF. In DNA, the CDR3 is TGTGCCAGCAGCCCGAGAATTACGATCTCTGGAAACACCATATATTTT. The chain has TRBV14 and TRBJ1-3, with no clear D. The CDR3 runs to 16 residues. From germline, CDR1 is SGHDN and CDR2 FVKESK. Trimming left V 4 bases short and J 0 bases short, with 13 bases between.

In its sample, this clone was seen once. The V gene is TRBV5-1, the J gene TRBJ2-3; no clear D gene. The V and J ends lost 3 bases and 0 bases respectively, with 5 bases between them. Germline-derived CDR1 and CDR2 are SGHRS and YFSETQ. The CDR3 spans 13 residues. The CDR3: CASSSPSTDTQYF. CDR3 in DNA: TGCGCCAGCAGCTCTCCCAGCACAGATACGCAGTATTTT.

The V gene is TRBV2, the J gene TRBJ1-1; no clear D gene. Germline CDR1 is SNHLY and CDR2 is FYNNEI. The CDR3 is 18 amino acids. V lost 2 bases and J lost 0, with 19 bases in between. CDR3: CASSEYDQSSIMNTEAFF. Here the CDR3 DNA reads TGTGCCAGCAGTGAATATGATCAGTCCAGCATAATGAACACTGAAGCTTTCTTT.